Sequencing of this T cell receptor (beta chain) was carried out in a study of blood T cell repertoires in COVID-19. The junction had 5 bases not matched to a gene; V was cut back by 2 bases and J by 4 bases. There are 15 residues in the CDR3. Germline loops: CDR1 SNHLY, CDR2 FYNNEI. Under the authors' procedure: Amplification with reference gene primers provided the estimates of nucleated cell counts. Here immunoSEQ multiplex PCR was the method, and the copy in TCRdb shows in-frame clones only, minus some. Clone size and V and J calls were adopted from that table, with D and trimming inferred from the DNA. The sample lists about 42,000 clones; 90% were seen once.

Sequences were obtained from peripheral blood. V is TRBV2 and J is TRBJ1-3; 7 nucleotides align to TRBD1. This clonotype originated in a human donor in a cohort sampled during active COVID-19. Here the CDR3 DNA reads TGTGCCAGCAGTGAAACGACAGGGCGGGGAAACACCATATATTTT. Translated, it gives CASSETTGRGNTIYF.